The 15 T cell receptor beta chains listed next were all sequenced from one sample in a study of T-cell reconstitution after alpha-beta-depleted transplantation in children (dated by TCRdb to the mid-2010s). What this sample's treatment or condition label stands for: allogeneic hematopoietic cell transplantation with graft depleted of TCRalphabeta T cells and CD19 B cells. The library was produced with PCR. Sequencing was carried out with an Illumina HiSeq 2500. To normalize quantification of the TCRbeta repertoire, the TCR libraries were built with molecular barcoding that relied on unique molecular identifiers. TCRdb trimmed the raw reads at Q25, called clones with MiXCR and kept productive beta chains. Each CDR3 protein appears once, grouped with its most common genes and DNA. The sample table holds more than 400,000 distinct CDR3 sequences, of which roughly 11% were seen once. The ten largest clones add up to 14% of the sample.

The source was PBMCs, mostly from graft donor cells, collected 180 days after TCRalphabeta/CD19-depleted stem cell transplant. Receptors were obtained from a female patient aged 2 to 10 who had a stem cell transplant for aplastic anemia, so the T cells may come from the graft donor.

Only a few counts were recorded for this clonotype. This sequence joins TRBV5-1 and TRBJ2-1; 9 bases fit TRBD1. Germline V gene data show CDR1 as SGHRS and CDR2 as YFSETQ. This CDR3 contains 16 residues. V lost 5 bases and J lost 0; bases outside the gene matches: 6. In nucleotides, the CDR3 is TGCGCCAGCAGACGAACAGGGGGCAGCTCCTACAATGAGCAGTTCTTC. Its protein is CASRRTGGSSYNEQFF.

In this sample, this clonotype turned up many times. This chain links TRBV29-1 with TRBJ2-7, with unresolved D. From germline, CDR1 is SQVTM and CDR2 ANQGSEA. This CDR3 is 11 amino acids long. V lost 4 bases, J lost 3 bases, and 7 bases lay in between. As DNA, the CDR3 is TGCAGCGTTGTGTCGGGCTACGAGCAGTACGTC. Amino acid sequence: CSVVSGYEQYV.

Only a few counts were recorded for this clonotype. The chain carries TRBV20-1 and TRBJ1-1; TRBD1 aligns across 8 bases. The CDR3 is 15 amino acids. Germline loops: CDR1 DFQATT, CDR2 SNEGSKA (reference sequence). J was trimmed by 1 base and V by 5 bases; bases with no gene match: 9. CDR3 in amino acids: CSASDRGRTNTEAFF. In nucleotides, the CDR3 is TGCAGTGCTTCAGACAGGGGTCGAACGAACACTGAAGCTTTCTTT.

This clonotype was found many times. The chain recombines TRBV28 with TRBJ1-1; weak D call: TRBD1 (5 bases). The CDR3 spans 15 residues. The V and J ends lost 5 bases and 2 bases respectively, with 15 bases between them. The germline V gene has CDR1 MDHEN and CDR2 SYDVKM. The CDR3 reads CASSPPPGTNTEAFF. CDR3 coding DNA: TGTGCCAGCAGTCCGCCTCCGGGGACTAACACTGAAGCTTTCTTT.

This clonotype was detected a few times. The V gene is TRBV6-5, the J gene TRBJ2-7; possibly TRBD1 for D (5 bases). The V end lost 5 bases, the J end lost 6 bases, and 11 bases lay between the germline ends. Per germline, CDR1 MNHEY and CDR2 SVGAGI. This CDR3 comprises 12 residues. Here the CDR3 reads CASSPSGPEQYF. The CDR3 DNA is TGTGCCAGCAGTCCCTCAGGGCCCGAGCAGTACTTC.

This rearrangement joins TRBV12-5 to TRBJ1-2, with D possibly being TRBD1 (5 bases). CDR3 length: 15 amino acids. Germline values: CDR1 LGHNT, CDR2 FRNRAP. V was clipped by 1 base and J by 5 bases, with 14 bases between them. Written as DNA, the CDR3 is TGTGCTAGTGGTTTGGCTCCCAGGGACTCTTATGGCTACACCTTC. It yields the protein CASGLAPRDSYGYTF.

This clonotype was seen only a few times. V usage is TRBV6-1 and J usage is TRBJ2-1; 9 bases agree with TRBD2. The CDR3 length is 17 residues. The germline gives CDR1 MNHNS, CDR2 SASEGT. V dropped 6 bases and J dropped 3; count of bases not matched to a gene: 12. CDR3 in amino acids: CASSTVGIAGDYNEQFF. The CDR3 DNA reads TGTGCCAGCAGCACCGTGGGCATAGCGGGGGACTACAATGAGCAGTTCTTC.

This clonotype was seen more than once but under ten times. This chain connects TRBV12-3 or TRBV12-4 to TRBJ2-7; the D call may be TRBD1 or TRBD2 (7 bases each). V lost 5 bases and J 4 bases, leaving 18 bases between the germline ends. CDR3 length: 15 residues. The CDR3 protein is CASSPSGGGPYEQYF. For the CDR3, the DNA is TGTGCCAGCAGTCCCTCAGGGGGAGGGCCTTACGAGCAGTACTTC.

This clonotype was counted only a few times. The chain recombines TRBV6-1 with TRBJ1-5; 9 bases line up with TRBD1. Germline CDR1 and CDR2: MNHNS and SASEGT. After removal of 8 bases from V and 3 bases from J, the junction contained 11 bases not matched to a gene. CDR3 length: 16 residues. The CDR3 loop reads CASSKTGGGPNQPQHF. CDR3 bases: TGTGCCAGCTCTAAAACAGGGGGCGGCCCCAATCAGCCCCAGCATTTT.

This clonotype was detected only a few times. The chain links TRBV20-1 to TRBJ2-2; 16 nucleotides align to TRBD2. V dropped 0 bases and J dropped 6; count of bases not matched to a gene: 10. The CDR3 consists of 19 residues. Germline assignment: CDR1 DFQATT and CDR2 SNEGSKA (reference sequence). CDR3 residues: CSARDQSRGLAGGPGELFF. CDR3 DNA: TGCAGTGCTAGAGATCAATCACGGGGACTAGCGGGAGGGCCCGGGGAGCTGTTTTTT.

This clonotype has more than one count but fewer than ten. The chain combines TRBV11-2 with TRBJ2-2; TRBD2 matches 12 bases. There are 14 residues in the CDR3. V trimming: 8 bases; J trimming: 8 bases; junction bases outside the gene matches: 6. Germline lookup yields CDR1 SGHAT and CDR2 FQNNGV. The DNA for the CDR3 is TGTGCCAGCTACGGACTAGCGGGACCAGGGGAGCTGTTTTTT. Protein sequence: CASYGLAGPGELFF. The variable domain in full, with the rest retrieved from reference TRBV11-2 and TRBJ2-2, is EAGVAQSPRYKIIEKRQSVAFWCNPISGHATLYWYQQILGQGPKLLIQFQNNGVVDDSQLPKDRFSAERLKGVDSTLKIQPAKLEDSAVYLCASYGLAGPGELFFGEGSRLTVL.

This clonotype has a handful of counts. CDR3 nucleotides: TGTGCCAGCAGTTACCTCTCGGGGCCCCACGAGCAGTACTTC. Its translation is CASSYLSGPHEQYF. The rearrangement joins TRBV6-5 to TRBJ2-7; D tentatively reads TRBD1 or TRBD2 (5 bases each). This CDR3 contains 14 residues. Per the germline V gene, CDR1 is MNHEY and CDR2 is SVGAGI. V was shortened by 2 bases and J by 5 bases, with 13 bases between the two germline ends.

This clonotype occurred a few times. The V and J genes are TRBV28 and TRBJ1-1; D ambiguous. Deletions cut 1 base from V and 3 bases from J, with 3 bases between. Germline V gene sequence: CDR1 MDHEN, CDR2 SYDVKM. CDR3 length: 12 residues. CDR3 region: CASSLFYTEAFF. Written as DNA, the CDR3 is TGTGCCAGCAGTTTATTCTACACTGAAGCTTTCTTT.

V usage is TRBV18 and J usage is TRBJ2-6, with D perhaps matching TRBD1 or TRBD2 (5 bases each). This CDR3 spans 17 amino acids. Germline V CDR1 and CDR2: KGHSH, LQKENI. Trimming took 3 bases from V and 4 from J, leaving 16 bases between them. The CDR3 DNA follows: TGTGCCAGCTCACCTAGCCCCATCGGGGCAGGGGCCAACGTCCTGACTTTC. Protein: CASSPSPIGAGANVLTF.

In this sample, this clonotype turned up many times. The chain recombines TRBV25-1 with TRBJ2-3, with 14 bases identical to TRBD2. Germline V gene lookup returns CDR1 MGHDK and CDR2 SYGVNS. The junction had 4 bases not matched to a gene; V was cut back by 8 bases and J by 3 bases. This CDR3 is built from 15 residues. CDR3 DNA: TGTGCCAGCTCGGGACTAGCGGGAGTGACAGATACGCAGTATTTT. Protein: CASSGLAGVTDTQYF.